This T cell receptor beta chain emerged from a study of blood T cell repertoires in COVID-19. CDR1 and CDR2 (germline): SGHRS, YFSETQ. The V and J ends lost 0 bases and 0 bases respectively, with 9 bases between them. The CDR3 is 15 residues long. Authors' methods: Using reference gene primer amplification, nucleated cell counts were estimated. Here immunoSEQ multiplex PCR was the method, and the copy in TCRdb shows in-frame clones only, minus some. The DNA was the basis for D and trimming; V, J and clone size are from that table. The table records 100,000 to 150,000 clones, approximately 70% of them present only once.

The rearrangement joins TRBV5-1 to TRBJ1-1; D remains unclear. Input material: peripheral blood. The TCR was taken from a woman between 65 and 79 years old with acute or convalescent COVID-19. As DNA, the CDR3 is TGCGCCAGCAGCTTGGAAACAGTCATGAACACTGAAGCTTTCTTT. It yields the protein CASSLETVMNTEAFF.